This TCR beta chain was sequenced in a study of blood T cell repertoires in COVID-19. Looking at the study overall: Sample material is recorded as cDNA or gDNA derived from T cells, B-cell-depleted T cells, or PBMCs.

While infection was still active, Seattle patients were enrolled and then followed longitudinally. Original analysis: Amplified reference gene primers provided the basis for estimating nucleated cell counts. The protocol was immunoSEQ multiplex PCR, while the TCRdb copy is restricted to in-frame clones and leaves out a portion. V, J and clone size are those of that table, while D and trimming were read from the DNA. Among around 210,000 clones, 65% to 90% were seen once, and the ten largest hold approximately 5.1%. The CDR3 covers 16 residues. The V gene end was trimmed by 4 bases and the J gene end by 8 bases; junction bases not matched to a gene: 8. CDR1 and CDR2 from the germline V gene are MNHEY and SMNVEV (reference sequence).

This receptor was identified in a man between 50 and 59 years old with COVID-19, enrolled during active disease. The V and J genes are TRBV27 and TRBJ2-1; 13 nucleotides agree with TRBD2. The specimen sequenced was peripheral blood. The CDR3 spells CASSSPTSGRIYEQFF. The CDR3 region has the DNA TGTGCCAGCAGTTCTCCGACTAGCGGGAGGATATATGAGCAGTTCTTC.